This T cell receptor (beta chain) was obtained from a study of CD8+ T cells in alopecia areata. Study details: Each day, treated patients took oral tofacitinib twice, at 5 to 10 mg per dose. Severity of treated patients was scored by affected scalp percentage. Study conclusions and caveats: In lesional scalp, particularly from alopecia totalis/universalis, clonality was higher than in normal scalp.

Germline V gene lookup returns CDR1 KGHSH and CDR2 LQKENI. The CDR3 has 17 amino acids. J gave up 2 bases and V 0 bases, and 7 bases lay outside the gene matches. As regards this clone: Antigen: not known.

The treatment denotes: oral pan-JAK inhibitor, 5-10 mg twice daily. PBMCs yielded sorted CD4+ and CD8+ T cells. TCR sequencing used cDNA made by reverse transcription of extracted RNA. Produced via immunoSEQ multiplex PCR; TCRdb's table is partial and in-frame only. This table has 200,000 to 250,000 clones, around 66% appearing once. This chain connects TRBV18 to TRBJ2-3; 8 bases match TRBD2. The receptor was derived from a human donor with alopecia areata. The sample here was CD4+ T cells sorted from blood, taken at week 4, from a patient treated with tofacitinib. CDR3 coding DNA: TGTGCCAGCTCACCACCTAGGACTAGCCAAAACACAGATACGCAGTATTTT. It specifies CASSPPRTSQNTDTQYF.